In its sample, the clone carrying this TCR beta chain was seen many times. There were TCR beta CDR3 regions amplified from RNA transcripts. First-round RT-PCR targeting the TCR CDR3 was performed with the HTBI primer set. Each CDR3 protein is one row after TCRdb ran MiXCR on the multiplex PCR reads. The sample yields approximately 400,000 distinct CDR3 sequences, approximately 15% seen once. This record belongs to a study of T cells in Graves' hyperthyroidism and ophthalmopathy. Overall study context: Peripheral blood collection took place at initial diagnosis, before any treatment.

Trimming took 5 bases from V and 0 from J, leaving 13 bases between them. The CDR3 has 15 amino acids. Germline CDR1 and CDR2: SEHNR and FQNEAQ (reference sequence). The gene calls are TRBV7-9 and TRBJ1-1, with no clear D. The receptor was derived from a woman aged 55-69 years with Graves' hyperthyroidism. The specimen was blood. The CDR3 nucleotides are TGTGCCAGCAGCCTCCCGACGACCATGAACACTGAAGCTTTCTTT. Translating it yields CASSLPTTMNTEAFF.